The clone carrying this T cell receptor beta chain was observed at least ten times. Its matching antigen is unknown. This specimen comes from a study of response to subunit inactivated influenza vaccine. Study-level points and caveats: Each seasonal influenza vaccination recruits few new T cells, the authors suggested.

A single record per CDR3 protein comes from TCRdb applying MiXCR to the RT-PCR reads. The top ten clones hold 10% to 15% of a sample with 500,000 to 650,000 distinct CDR3 sequences, approximately 7.7% of them seen once. Germline assignment: CDR1 LGHNA and CDR2 YSLEER. The CDR3 sequence is 17 residues long. Losses at the gene ends were 1 base for V and 5 bases for J; bases not matched to a gene: 9. This chain links TRBV4-3 with TRBJ2-1, with TRBD1 matching over 9 bases. This clonotype was sampled from a man between 45 and 75 years old who received an inactivated influenza vaccine. The sample here was PBMCs from blood, taken around 25 months after vaccination. The CDR3 region is CASSQGLSGTGNNEQFF. In DNA, the CDR3 is TGCGCCAGCAGCCAAGGCCTGTCAGGGACAGGGAACAATGAGCAGTTCTTC.